Listed below are T cell receptor beta chains from one sample, sequenced in a study of technical replicates of blood from a few donors. Libraries were prepared by immunoSEQ multiplex PCR; TCRdb keeps only in-frame clonotypes and omits some of them. Of tens of thousands of clones in the sample, around 94% are singletons; the top ten hold over 0.2%. Sample: T cells isolated from PBMCs. These receptors came from a human donor in good health. CDR3s include the opening cysteine and the closing phenylalanine or tryptophan. The D gene is left open where the match is weak. Clone size is not always given. Where it is, it says once, few, many or a class for expanded clones.

d_gene	v_gene	j_gene	abundance	CDR3nt	CDR3aa
TRBD1	TRBV6-5	TRBJ2-7	NA	TGTGCCAGCAGTTACTTCCAGGGGGCCTTCTACGAGCAGTACTTC	CASSYFQGAFYEQYF
NA	TRBV9	TRBJ1-1	once	TGTGCCAGCAGCGTAGGGCGAGGTGACACTGAAGCTTTCTTT	CASSVGRGDTEAFF
TRBD1	TRBV2	TRBJ1-4	NA	TGTGCCAGCATTTTCTCGGACAGGGGCGCAACTAATGAAAAACTGTTTTTT	CASIFSDRGATNEKLFF
TRBD2	TRBV6-5	TRBJ2-3	once	TGTGCCAGCACCGAGACTAGCGGGTTGCAGAGATTT	CASTETSGLQRF
NA	TRBV29-1	TRBJ1-2	NA	TGCAGCGTTGCCCTACGTCTGGCGCAGAGGCGAGGCTACACCTTC	CSVALRLAQRRGYTF
NA	TRBV29-1	TRBJ2-7	NA	TGCAGCGTTGATGGACTACAGGGGTACGGCTACGAGCAGTACTTC	CSVDGLQGYGYEQYF
NA	TRBV6-5	TRBJ1-1	NA	TGTGCCAGCAGTTACCGACAGGACACTGAAGCTTTCTTT	CASSYRQDTEAFF
NA	TRBV6-5	TRBJ1-5	NA	TGTGCCAGCAGTTACCGGACAGAGGGAAATAATCAGCCCCAGCATTTT	CASSYRTEGNNQPQHF
TRBD1	TRBV29-1	TRBJ1-1	few	TGCAGCGTTGCGACAGGGACGAACACTGAAGCTTTCTTT	CSVATGTNTEAFF
TRBD1	TRBV29-1	TRBJ1-2	NA	TGCAGCGTTGCAGTGGACAGGGCGGGCGACACCTTC	CSVAVDRAGDTF
NA	TRBV27	TRBJ1-2	NA	TGTGCCAGCAGTCTACCAGGGAACTATGGCTACACCTTC	CASSLPGNYGYTF
NA	TRBV11-2	TRBJ1-1	NA	TGTGCCAGCAGCTTGAAGGGGGACACTGAAGCTTTCTTT	CASSLKGDTEAFF
TRBD2	TRBV2	TRBJ2-3	NA	TGTGCCAGCCGGGGACTAGGGTCTACAGATACGCAGTATTTT	CASRGLGSTDTQYF
NA	TRBV10-2	TRBJ2-4	NA	TGCGCCAGCAGTGAGTCCTCACAGGGCTTGTTAGCCAAAAACATTCAGTACTTC	CASSESSQGLLAKNIQYF
TRBD2	TRBV5-4	TRBJ2-2	NA	TGTGCCAGCGGGGGCAGCGGGAGGAACACCGGGGAGCTGTTTTTT	CASGGSGRNTGELFF
TRBD1	TRBV4-1	TRBJ1-2	NA	TGCGCCAGCAGCCAGTCCGGGACAGGGGAACCCTATGGCTACACCTTC	CASSQSGTGEPYGYTF
TRBD1	TRBV27	TRBJ1-1	NA	TGTGCCAGCAGTTCGGACCGGGACAGGCTGTACACTGAAGCTTTCTTT	CASSSDRDRLYTEAFF